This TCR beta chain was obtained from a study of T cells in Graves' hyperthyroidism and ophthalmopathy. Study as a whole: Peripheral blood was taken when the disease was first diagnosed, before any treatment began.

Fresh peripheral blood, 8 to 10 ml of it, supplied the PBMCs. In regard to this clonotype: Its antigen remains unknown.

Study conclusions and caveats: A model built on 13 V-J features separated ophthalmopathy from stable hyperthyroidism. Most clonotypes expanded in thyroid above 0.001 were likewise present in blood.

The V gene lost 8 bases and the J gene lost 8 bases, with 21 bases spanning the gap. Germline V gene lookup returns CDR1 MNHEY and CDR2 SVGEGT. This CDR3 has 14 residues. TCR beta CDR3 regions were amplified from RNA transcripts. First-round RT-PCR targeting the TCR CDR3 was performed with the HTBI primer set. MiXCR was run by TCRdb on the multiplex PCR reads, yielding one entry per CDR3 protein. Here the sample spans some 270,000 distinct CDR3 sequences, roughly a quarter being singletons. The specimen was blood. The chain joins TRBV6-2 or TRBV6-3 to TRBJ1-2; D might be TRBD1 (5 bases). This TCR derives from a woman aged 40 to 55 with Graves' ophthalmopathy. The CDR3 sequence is CASGTITGSQGYTF. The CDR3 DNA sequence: TGTGCCAGCGGTACCATAACAGGCTCTCAGGGCTACACCTTC.